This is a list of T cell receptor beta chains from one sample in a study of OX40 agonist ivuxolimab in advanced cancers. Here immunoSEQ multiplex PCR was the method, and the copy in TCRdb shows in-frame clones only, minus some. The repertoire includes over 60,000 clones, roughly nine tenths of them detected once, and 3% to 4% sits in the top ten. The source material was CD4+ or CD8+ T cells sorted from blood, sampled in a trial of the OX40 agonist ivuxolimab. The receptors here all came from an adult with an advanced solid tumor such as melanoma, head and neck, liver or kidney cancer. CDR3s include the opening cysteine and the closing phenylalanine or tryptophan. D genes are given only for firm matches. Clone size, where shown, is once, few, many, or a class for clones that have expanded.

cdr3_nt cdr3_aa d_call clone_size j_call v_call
TGTGCAAGTCGCTCCACTCGAACATGGGGTAAAGACTTC CASRSTRTWGKDF NA NA TRBJ2-7 TRBV12-2
TGCACCAGCAGCCAAGGACTAGCGGGAGCCCACGAGCAGTACTTC CTSSQGLAGAHEQYF NA NA TRBJ2-7 TRBV1
TGTGCCAGTAGTATCAATCCACGGGCGGATACGCAGTATTTT CASSINPRADTQYF NA NA TRBJ2-3 TRBV19
TGTGCCAGCAGCGTCGGGGATGGTACTAATGAAAAACTGTTTTTT CASSVGDGTNEKLFF NA NA TRBJ1-4 TRBV9
TGCAGCGTTTATCCTAGCGGGGACACAGATACGCAGTATTTT CSVYPSGDTDTQYF TRBD2 NA TRBJ2-3 TRBV29-1
TGTGCCTGGAGCCCCGGGGAAGGCTATGGCTACACCTTC CAWSPGEGYGYTF NA NA TRBJ1-2 TRBV30
TGTGCCAGCAGCTTGCCCGGGACAGGGAACTATGGCTACACCTTC CASSLPGTGNYGYTF TRBD1 NA TRBJ1-2 TRBV5-6
TGTGCCAGCAGCTTGACAACGAACACTGAAGCTTTCTTT CASSLTTNTEAFF NA NA TRBJ1-1 TRBV7-2
TGTGCCAGCAGCTTAACAGGGGGCGCGGCGAATGGCTACACCTTC CASSLTGGAANGYTF TRBD1 NA TRBJ1-2 TRBV7-9
TGCGCCAGCAGCTTGATCCCTGGGGCAGAGGTGGTTACTGAAGCTTTCTTT CASSLIPGAEVVTEAFF NA NA TRBJ1-1 TRBV5-1
TGTGCCAGCAGCTTAGCGTCTTCTTACGAGCAGTACTTC CASSLASSYEQYF NA NA TRBJ2-7 TRBV7-2
TGTGCCAGCAGCTTCCTTAGCGGGAGAAGGGCCGGGGAGCTGTTTTTT CASSFLSGRRAGELFF TRBD2 once TRBJ2-2 TRBV5-4
TGTGCCTGGAGTGTACAGGTAGATGAAAAACTGTTTTTT CAWSVQVDEKLFF NA NA TRBJ1-4 TRBV30
TGTGCCAGCAGCTTGGATCAGGGGTCCTACAATGAGCAGTTCTTC CASSLDQGSYNEQFF NA NA TRBJ2-1 TRBV11-1
TGTGCCAGCGTCGCCAGGAGGGTATTGCACACCATATATTTT CASVARRVLHTIYF NA NA TRBJ1-3 TRBV28
TGCGCCAGCAGCCCACAGGGGCAAGAGACCCAGTACTTC CASSPQGQETQYF TRBD1 few TRBJ2-5 TRBV5-1
TGTGCCAGCACCATTAAGGCCAAACCGTACCAAGAGACCCAGTACTTC CASTIKAKPYQETQYF NA NA TRBJ2-5 TRBV5-6
TGTGCCAGCAGCGTCGAGGATGTGGTCACCGGGGAGCTGTTTTTT CASSVEDVVTGELFF NA NA TRBJ2-2 TRBV9
TGTGCCAGCAGCCCCTCCCCACGCGGGGATACGCAGTATTTT CASSPSPRGDTQYF NA NA TRBJ2-3 TRBV7-3
TGTGCCAGCAGCTCGGCATTTGGGGTAGGAGGAAACACCATATATTTT CASSSAFGVGGNTIYF NA NA TRBJ1-3 TRBV11-2
TGTGCCATCAGTGAGGCATTAGCGGGAGAACGGTCCTACGAGCAGTACTTC CAISEALAGERSYEQYF TRBD2 NA TRBJ2-7 TRBV10-3
TGTGCCAGCAGCGCCCGACAGGGGCCAGATACGCAGTATTTT CASSARQGPDTQYF TRBD1 NA TRBJ2-3 TRBV11-3